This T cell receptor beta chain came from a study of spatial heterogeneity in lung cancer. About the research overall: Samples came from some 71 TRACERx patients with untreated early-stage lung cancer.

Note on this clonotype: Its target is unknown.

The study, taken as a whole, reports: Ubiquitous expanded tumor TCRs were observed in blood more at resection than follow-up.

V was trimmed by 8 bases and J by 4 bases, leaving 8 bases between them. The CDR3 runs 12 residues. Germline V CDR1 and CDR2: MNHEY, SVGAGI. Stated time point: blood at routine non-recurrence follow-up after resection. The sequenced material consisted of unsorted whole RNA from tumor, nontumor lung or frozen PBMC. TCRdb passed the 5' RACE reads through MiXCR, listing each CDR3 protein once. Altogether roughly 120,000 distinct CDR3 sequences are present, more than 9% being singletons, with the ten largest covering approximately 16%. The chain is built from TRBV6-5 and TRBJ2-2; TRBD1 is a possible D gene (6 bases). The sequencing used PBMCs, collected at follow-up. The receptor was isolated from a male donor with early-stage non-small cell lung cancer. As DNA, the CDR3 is TGTGCCAGCCAGGGGAGCACCGGGGAGCTGTTTTTT. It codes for CASQGSTGELFF.